This TCR beta chain emerged from a study of blood T cell repertoires in COVID-19. In the original processing: Scientists estimated how many nucleated cells there were by amplifying reference gene primers. Method: immunoSEQ multiplex PCR; TCRdb's copy keeps in-frame clones and lacks some. The V and J calls and clone size were taken over from that table, and D and trimming were inferred from the DNA. This repertoire shows some 220,000 clones, roughly 90% found once; its top ten account for approximately 3.1%. This clone appeared a few times. The CDR3 has 17 amino acids. The source material was PBMCs or T cells enriched from blood (not recorded which). The V call is TRBV12-2, the J call TRBJ1-1; TRBD1, the table's D call, was not compared with the DNA. TRBV12-2 counts as a pseudogene. The receptor was isolated from a woman aged 45-60 years in a cohort exposed to, infected with or recovered from COVID-19 (not recorded which). CDR3 sequence: CASRLAGTADMNTEAFF. The CDR3 DNA follows: TGTGCAAGTCGCTTAGCTGGGACAGCTGATATGAACACTGAAGCTTTCTTT.